A single sample gave rise to the 22 T cell receptor beta chains below, sequenced in a study of spatial heterogeneity in lung cancer. TCRdb independently ran MiXCR on the 5' RACE reads; one entry per CDR3 protein. The table shows about 45,000 distinct CDR3 sequences, with 22% occurring only once. Time point in this sample: blood at routine non-recurrence follow-up after resection. The sample here was PBMCs, taken at follow-up. The receptors were sampled from a female donor with early-stage non-small cell lung cancer.

The chain uses TRBV10-2 and TRBJ2-7; TRBD1 aligns across 9 bases. The V segment lost 0 bases and the J segment 4 bases; nucleotides outside the gene matches: 10. The CDR3 is 17 amino acids. Germline V gives CDR1 WSHSY, CDR2 SAAADI. The CDR3 nucleotides are TGCGCCAGCAGTGAGTCAAGGGGGGACAGGGTGGTATACGAGCAGTACGTC. Protein: CASSESRGDRVVYEQYV.

CDR3 in amino acids: CASSSPWDRATNYGYTF. The DNA for the CDR3 is TGTGCCAGCAGCTCTCCCTGGGACAGGGCCACCAACTATGGCTACACCTTC. J is TRBJ1-2 and V is TRBV5-6; 9 bases line up with TRBD1. CDR1 and CDR2 (germline): SGHDT, YYEEEE. The V segment lost 3 bases and the J segment 2 bases; nucleotides outside the gene matches: 11. The CDR3 has 17 residues. Together with reference TRBV5-6 and TRBJ1-2, the CDR3 gives the full variable domain: DAGVTQSPTHLIKTRGQQVTLRCSPKSGHDTVSWYQQALGQGPQFIFQYYEEEERQRGNFPDRFSGHQFPNYSSELNVNALLLGDSALYLCASSSPWDRATNYGYTFGSGTRLTVV.

The chain couples TRBV7-2 to TRBJ2-2; 7 positions match TRBD1. J gave up 6 bases and V 7 bases, and 8 bases lay outside the gene matches. CDR1 SGHTA and CDR2 FQGNSA come from the germline V gene. The CDR3 loop spans 14 amino acids. The CDR3 here is CASILQGMAGELFF. The CDR3 DNA is TGTGCCAGCATCCTACAGGGGATGGCCGGGGAGCTGTTTTTT.

The sample holds a few counts of this clonotype. The chain employs TRBV11-2 and TRBJ1-3; maybe TRBD1 (6 bases). V lost 5 bases and J 0 bases, leaving 20 bases between the germline ends. Germline CDR1 and CDR2: SGHAT and FQNNGV. The CDR3 extends over 18 amino acids. This CDR3 reads CASSLRGAQFYSGNTIYF. The CDR3 DNA reads TGTGCCAGCAGCCTGCGGGGGGCCCAGTTTTACTCTGGAAACACCATATATTTT.

The chain links TRBV9 to TRBJ1-1; D is ambiguous. Germline CDR1 is SGDLS and CDR2 is YYNGEE. The CDR3 length is 13 residues. V was cut by 2 bases and J by 3 bases, with 8 bases left in between. CDR3 sequence reads: CASSVTMDTEAFF. Here the CDR3 DNA reads TGTGCCAGCAGCGTTACTATGGACACTGAAGCTTTCTTT. Full variable domain (rest looked up from reference TRBV9 and TRBJ1-1): DSGVTQTPKHLITATGQRVTLRCSPRSGDLSVYWYQQSLDQGLQFLIQYYNGEERAKGNILERFSAQQFPDLHSELNLSSLELGDSALYFCASSVTMDTEAFFGQGTRLTVV.

This chain's CDR3 is CASSQLDTQYF. The DNA for the CDR3 is TGTGCCAGCAGTCAGCTAGATACGCAGTATTTT. The rearrangement uses TRBV11-1 and TRBJ2-3; the D is unclear. The CDR3 length is 11 residues. The germline V gene has CDR1 SGHAT and CDR2 FQDESV (reference sequence). V was trimmed by 6 bases and J by 5 bases, leaving 6 bases between them.

This clonotype was seen only a few times. This chain links TRBV6-5 with TRBJ1-5; no clear D gene. In germline, CDR1 is MNHEY, CDR2 SVGAGI. The CDR3 has 14 residues. Between the trimmed V and J ends, which lost 4 bases and 7 bases, there was a span of 14 bases. CDR3 in amino acids: CASSSSSRAQPQHF. CDR3 DNA: TGTGCCAGCAGTTCCAGCTCCCGAGCCCAGCCCCAGCATTTT.

In its sample, this clonotype was seen many times. This chain uses TRBV20-1 with TRBJ1-2, with D perhaps TRBD1 (6 bases). CDR3 length: 14 residues. Germline CDR1 reads DFQATT; CDR2 reads SNEGSKA (reference sequence). Trimming pared 6 bases from V and 4 bases from J, leaving 18 bases between. The CDR3 loop reads CSAKGGVDGYGYTF. Written as DNA, the CDR3 is TGCAGTGCCAAGGGGGGGGTTGATGGCTATGGCTACACCTTC.

This clonotype came up many times. J is TRBJ2-3 and V is TRBV5-4, with D perhaps TRBD1 (6 bases). The germline V gene encodes CDR1 SGHNT and CDR2 YYREEE (reference sequence). This CDR3 spans 15 amino acids. V was pared by 0 bases and J by 1 base, with 9 bases between. This CDR3 is CASSLGQDRTDTQYF. CDR3 nucleotides: TGTGCCAGCAGCTTGGGACAGGACCGCACAGATACGCAGTATTTT.

This clonotype was seen ten or more times. The rearrangement links TRBV5-8 to TRBJ1-6, with D tentatively TRBD1 (6 bases). The length of the CDR3 is 13 residues. Trimming shortened V by 0 bases and J by 14 bases, and 12 bases separated the two germline ends. In germline, CDR1 is SGHTS, CDR2 YDEGEE. The CDR3 spells CASSLARGSALHF. The CDR3 coding sequence is TGTGCCAGCAGCTTGGCCAGGGGATCGGCCCTCCACTTT.

This sequence joins TRBV6-5 and TRBJ1-3; D may be TRBD1 (6 bases). The CDR3 has 16 amino acids. The germline V and J ends were trimmed by 0 bases and 1 base, with 10 bases remaining between them. Per the germline V gene, CDR1 is MNHEY and CDR2 is SVGAGI. The CDR3 loop reads CASSYSNRASGNTIYF. For the CDR3, the DNA is TGTGCCAGCAGTTACTCGAACAGGGCTTCTGGAAACACCATATATTTT.

V and J are TRBV6-5 and TRBJ2-1; TRBD1 aligns across 7 bases. V shed 6 bases, J shed 0 bases, and the junction held 2 bases outside the gene matches. The CDR3 extends over 14 amino acids. Germline V gives CDR1 MNHEY, CDR2 SVGAGI. CDR3 DNA: TGTGCCAGCAGCGACAGGGCCTCCTACAATGAGCAGTTCTTC. Protein: CASSDRASYNEQFF.

This clonotype was detected many times. The V call is TRBV29-1, the J call TRBJ1-5; no clear D. Germline CDR1 is SQVTM and CDR2 is ANQGSEA. V was trimmed by 5 bases and J by 0 bases, leaving 8 bases between them. CDR3 length: 13 amino acids. DNA for the CDR3: TGCAGCGTTCGTGCAGGTAGCAATCAGCCCCAGCATTTT. This gives the protein CSVRAGSNQPQHF. Looking up the rest from reference TRBV29-1 and TRBJ1-5 gives the full variable domain: SAVISQKPSRDICQRGTSLTIQCQVDSQVTMMFWYRQQPGQSLTLIATANQGSEATYESGFVIDKFPISRPNLTFSTLTVSNMSPEDSSIYLCSVRAGSNQPQHFGDGTRLSIL.

This clonotype showed up just a few times. The chain has TRBV19 and TRBJ2-5; 11 bases are shared with TRBD1. CDR3 length equals 15 residues. CDR1 is LNHDA and CDR2 is SQIVND in the germline V gene (reference sequence). The V segment lost 6 bases and the J segment 1 base; nucleotides outside the gene matches: 4. The CDR3 coding sequence is TGTGCCAGTAGCACCGGGACAGGGGGCCAAGAGACCCAGTACTTC. Translated, it gives CASSTGTGGQETQYF.

This clonotype has ten or more counts. The genes are TRBV6-6 and TRBJ2-3; no clear D. Per the germline V gene, CDR1 is MNHNY and CDR2 is SVGAGI (reference sequence). The CDR3 consists of 13 residues. V lost 6 bases to trimming and J lost 5 bases, with 12 bases between them. The CDR3 DNA is TGTGCCAGCAGCCTCGAGAGGCGAGATACGCAGTATTTT. Amino acids: CASSLERRDTQYF.

The chain has TRBV18 and TRBJ1-2; D might be TRBD1 (5 bases). V was pared by 4 bases and J by 0 bases, with 18 bases between. The germline CDR1 and CDR2 sequences are KGHSH and LQKENI. The CDR3 sequence is 17 residues long. The chain's CDR3 is CASSLTHRTATNYGYTF. CDR3 nucleotide sequence: TGTGCCAGCTCACTAACCCACAGGACCGCTACTAACTATGGCTACACCTTC.

This clonotype was found a few times. Relative to the germline gene, one junction end is altered; a read error may explain this. This chain links TRBV20-1 with TRBJ1-1; weak D call: TRBD1 (5 bases). The V gene's germline CDR1 is DFQATT and CDR2 SNEGSKA (reference sequence). This CDR3 region has 14 residues. The CDR3 nucleotides read TGCAGTGCAAGAGAGGCAGGGAAGAACACTGAAGCTTTCTTT. As protein: CSAREAGKNTEAFF.

By share of the sample, this clonotype is medium-sized. The V call is TRBV27, the J call TRBJ2-3; TRBD2 is a possible D gene (6 bases). The germline V and J ends were trimmed by 3 bases and 1 base, with 8 bases remaining between them. This CDR3 is 14 amino acids long. CDR1 MNHEY and CDR2 SMNVEV come from the germline V gene (reference sequence). The CDR3 DNA reads as TGTGCCAGCAGTTTGGGAGGCCGCACAGATACGCAGTATTTT. It encodes CASSLGGRTDTQYF.

This clonotype was counted many times. In DNA, the CDR3 is TGTGCCAGCAGCTTACTTTCGAACTCATTCTTAGCCAAAAACATTCAGTACTTC. This encodes CASSLLSNSFLAKNIQYF. The V gene is TRBV11-2, the J gene TRBJ2-4; no clear D gene. The length of the CDR3 is 18 residues. Trimming pared 2 bases from V and 0 bases from J, leaving 17 bases between. Germline lookup yields CDR1 SGHAT and CDR2 FQNNGV.

This clonotype was counted many times. The rearrangement links TRBV5-1 to TRBJ1-2; D ambiguous. The CDR3 has 11 amino acids. Germline loops: CDR1 SGHRS, CDR2 YFSETQ. The V end was cut by 1 base, the J end by 6 bases, with 4 bases between. The CDR3 sequence is CASSLYDGYTF. The CDR3 region has the DNA TGCGCCAGCAGCTTGTACGATGGCTACACCTTC.

In its sample, this clonotype was seen many times. The V gene is TRBV11-2, the J gene TRBJ2-5, with D tentatively TRBD2 (6 bases). The CDR3 is 17 amino acids. The germline V gene has CDR1 SGHAT and CDR2 FQNNGV. Deletions cut 5 bases from V and 5 bases from J, with 24 bases between. CDR3 in amino acids: CASSTRPAGPRMETQYF. CDR3 in DNA: TGTGCCAGCAGCACTCGACCAGCGGGCCCCAGGATGGAGACCCAGTACTTC.

This clonotype has a handful of counts. V gene TRBV11-3 combines with J gene TRBJ2-3, with D unclear. CDR1 and CDR2 from the germline V gene are SGHNT and YENEEA. The ends were cut back, 0 bases at V and 2 bases at J, with 3 bases in the middle. The CDR3 runs 13 residues. The DNA of the CDR3 is TGTGCCAGCAGCTTAGACCACACAGATACGCAGTATTTT. Protein product: CASSLDHTDTQYF.